This T cell receptor beta chain was identified in a study of Graves' ophthalmopathy and Graves' hyperthyroidism. Findings and caveats of the study: Its predictions of ophthalmopathy progression gave the model around 71% sensitivity and about 78% specificity.

Points on this clonotype: Its antigen is not known.

This CDR3 comprises 13 residues. The germline V gene has CDR1 SGHDT and CDR2 YYEEEE. The V and J ends lost 1 base and 3 bases respectively, with 7 bases between them. RNA transcripts served as template for amplifying TCR beta CDR3 sequences. In the first round, RT-PCR was carried out with HTBI primers, and a multiplex PCR formed the second round. Each CDR3 protein is one row after TCRdb ran MiXCR on the multiplex PCR reads. The sample has approximately 1.2 million distinct CDR3 sequences; roughly two fifths are singletons. Patients were left out if they had other autoimmune diseases, uncontrolled infections, pregnancy or lactation.

This clonotype was sampled from an adult man with Graves' hyperthyroidism. The chain links TRBV5-6 to TRBJ2-5; no firm D call. The sequenced sample was peripheral blood or thyroid tissue (not recorded which). CDR3 nucleotide sequence: TGTGCCAGCAGCTTGCTCTCCGAAGAGACCCAGTACTTC. This codes for CASSLLSEETQYF.